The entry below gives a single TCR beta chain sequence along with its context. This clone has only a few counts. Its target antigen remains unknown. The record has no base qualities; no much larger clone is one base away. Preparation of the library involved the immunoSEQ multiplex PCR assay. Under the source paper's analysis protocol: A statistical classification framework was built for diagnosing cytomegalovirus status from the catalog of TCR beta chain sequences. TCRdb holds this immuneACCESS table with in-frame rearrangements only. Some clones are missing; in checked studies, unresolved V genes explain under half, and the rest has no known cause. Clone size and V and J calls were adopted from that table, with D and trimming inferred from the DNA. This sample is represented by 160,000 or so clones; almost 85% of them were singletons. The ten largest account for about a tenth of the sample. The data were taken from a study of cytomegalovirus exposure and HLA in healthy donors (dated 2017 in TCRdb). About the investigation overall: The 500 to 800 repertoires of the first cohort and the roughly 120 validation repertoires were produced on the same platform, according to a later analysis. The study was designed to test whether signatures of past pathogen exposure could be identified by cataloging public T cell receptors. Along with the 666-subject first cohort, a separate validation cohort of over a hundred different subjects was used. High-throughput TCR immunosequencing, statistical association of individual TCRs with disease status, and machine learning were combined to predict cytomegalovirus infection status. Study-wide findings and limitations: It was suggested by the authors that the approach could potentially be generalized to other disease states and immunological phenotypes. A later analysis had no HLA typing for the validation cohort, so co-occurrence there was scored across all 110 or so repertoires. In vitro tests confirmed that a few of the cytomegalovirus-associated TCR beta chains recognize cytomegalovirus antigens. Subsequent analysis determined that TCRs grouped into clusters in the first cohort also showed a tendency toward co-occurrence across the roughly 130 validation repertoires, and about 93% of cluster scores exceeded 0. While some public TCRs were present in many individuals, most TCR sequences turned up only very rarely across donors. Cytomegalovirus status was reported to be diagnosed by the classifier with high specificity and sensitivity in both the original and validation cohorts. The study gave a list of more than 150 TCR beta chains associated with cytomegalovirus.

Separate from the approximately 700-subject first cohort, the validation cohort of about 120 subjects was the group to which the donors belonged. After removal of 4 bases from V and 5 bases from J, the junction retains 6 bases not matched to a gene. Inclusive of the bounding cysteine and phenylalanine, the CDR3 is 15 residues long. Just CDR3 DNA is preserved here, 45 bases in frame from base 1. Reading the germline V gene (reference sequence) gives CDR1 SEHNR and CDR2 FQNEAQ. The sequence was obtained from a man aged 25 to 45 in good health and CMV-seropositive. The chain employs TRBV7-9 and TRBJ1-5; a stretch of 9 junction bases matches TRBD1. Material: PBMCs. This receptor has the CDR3 CASSSEHRGHQPQHF. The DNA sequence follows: TGTGCCAGCAGCTCAGAACACAGGGGGCATCAGCCCCAGCATTTT.